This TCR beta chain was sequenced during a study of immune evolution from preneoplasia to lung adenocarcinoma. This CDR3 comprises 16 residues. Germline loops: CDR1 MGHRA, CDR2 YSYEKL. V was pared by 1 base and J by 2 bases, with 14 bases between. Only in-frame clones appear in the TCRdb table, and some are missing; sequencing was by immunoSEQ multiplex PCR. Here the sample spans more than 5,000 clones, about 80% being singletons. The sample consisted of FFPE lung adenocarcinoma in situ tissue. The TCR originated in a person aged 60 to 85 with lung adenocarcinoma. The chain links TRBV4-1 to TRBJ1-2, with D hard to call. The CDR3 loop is CASSQGRLVGNYGYTF. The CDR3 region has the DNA TGCGCCAGCAGCCAAGGCCGTTTGGTGGGGAACTATGGCTACACCTTC.